Below are 31 T cell receptor beta chains sequenced from a single sample in a study of T cell changes during pregnancy in multiple sclerosis. Assay: immunoSEQ multiplex PCR; the TCRdb copy retains only in-frame clones and omits some. Altogether over 45,000 clones are present, over 75% being singletons, with the ten largest covering 1.8%. This specimen was peripheral blood, taken after pregnancy. All receptors derive from a female donor with multiple sclerosis, enrolled in a pregnancy study.

In its sample, this clone was seen once. The chain employs TRBV11-3 and TRBJ2-5; 16 bases map to TRBD2. This CDR3 region has 14 residues. V lost 5 bases and J lost 9; bases outside the gene matches: 3. CDR1 and CDR2 from the germline V gene are SGHNT and YENEEA. CDR3 sequence (DNA): TGTGCCAGCAGCACCGGGACTAGCGGGGGGGCCCAGTACTTC. Amino acids: CASSTGTSGGAQYF.

V and J are TRBV28 and TRBJ2-1, with 9 bases matching TRBD1. The CDR3 is made up of 17 amino acids. Looked up from germline, CDR1 is MDHEN and CDR2 is SYDVKM. J lost 5 bases, V lost 6 bases, and 14 bases had no gene match. CDR3 loop: CASRHFYGTGRHNEQFF. DNA of the CDR3: TGTGCCAGCAGGCACTTCTACGGGACAGGGCGCCACAATGAGCAGTTCTTC.

The chain joins TRBV11-2 to TRBJ1-5; 9 nucleotides agree with TRBD1. Germline CDR1 is SGHAT and CDR2 is FQNNGV. V was pared by 5 bases and J by 7 bases, with 6 bases of the junction left unmatched. The CDR3 is 14 residues long. The CDR3 loop is CASSPTGGEQPQHF. CDR3 DNA sequence: TGTGCCAGCAGCCCGACAGGGGGGGAACAGCCCCAGCATTTT.

The genes are TRBV5-6 and TRBJ1-2; a possible D gene is TRBD1 (6 bases). The CDR3 has 16 residues. Trimming left V 4 bases short and J 9 bases short, with 25 bases between. Germline-derived CDR1 and CDR2 are SGHDT and YYEEEE. CDR3 bases: TGTGCCAGCAGCCCCGAATGGACAGTGTCTTTCGCGAGCTACACCTTC. This codes for CASSPEWTVSFASYTF.

The V gene is TRBV11-2, the J gene TRBJ1-2; 7 nucleotides agree with TRBD1. Losses at the gene ends were 2 bases for V and 0 bases for J; bases not matched to a gene: 9. The CDR3 is 17 amino acids. The germline CDR1 and CDR2 sequences are SGHAT and FQNNGV. This CDR3 is CASSLQFFQGANYGYTF. CDR3 nucleotides: TGTGCCAGCAGCTTACAGTTTTTTCAGGGGGCTAACTATGGCTACACCTTC.

The V call is TRBV27, the J call TRBJ1-4; TRBD1 aligns across 9 bases. The V gene's germline CDR1 is MNHEY and CDR2 SMNVEV (reference sequence). The CDR3 length is 14 residues. Trimming took 8 bases from V and 6 from J; bases not matched to a gene: 7. CDR3 sequence reads: CASSRTGGYEKLFF. CDR3 in DNA: TGTGCCAGCTCGAGAACAGGGGGCTATGAAAAACTGTTTTTT.

The genes are TRBV5-4 and TRBJ1-3; 7 nucleotides agree with TRBD1. The J segment lost 3 bases and the V segment lost 2 bases, leaving 2 bases of the junction unmatched. Germline CDR1 SGHNT, CDR2 YYREEE (reference sequence). The CDR3 length is 14 residues. The CDR3 DNA follows: TGTGCCAGCAGCTTCGGACAGGTTGGAAACACCATATATTTT. It encodes CASSFGQVGNTIYF.

This clone was observed a few times. The chain carries TRBV5-1 and TRBJ1-1; 9 bases map to TRBD1. The CDR3 contains 13 residues. V dropped 4 bases and J dropped 8; count of bases not matched to a gene: 6. The germline V gene encodes CDR1 SGHRS and CDR2 YFSETQ. The CDR3 spells CASSDADRGEAFF. DNA of the CDR3: TGCGCCAGCAGCGACGCGGACAGGGGAGAAGCTTTCTTT.

The gene calls are TRBV4-1 and TRBJ2-5; the match to TRBD2 covers 11 bases. V shed 6 bases, J shed 1 base, and the junction held 1 base outside the gene matches. This CDR3 is built from 14 residues. The germline V gene encodes CDR1 MGHRA and CDR2 YSYEKL. CDR3 nucleotides: TGCGCCAGCAGTAGCGGGGGGGCCCAAGAGACCCAGTACTTC. This sequence encodes CASSSGGAQETQYF.

The V gene is TRBV20-1, the J gene TRBJ1-2, with D perhaps TRBD1 (5 bases). Trimming took off 6 bases at V and 8 bases at J, with 10 bases between the two ends. CDR3 size: 10 residues. CDR1 DFQATT and CDR2 SNEGSKA come from the germline V gene (reference sequence). The CDR3 DNA reads as TGCAGTGCCCCCAGGGAAGGCTACACCTTC. Translated, it gives CSAPREGYTF.

The chain is built from TRBV7-2 and TRBJ2-7; TRBD2 aligns across 10 bases. Germline V gives CDR1 SGHTA, CDR2 FQGNSA. CDR3 length equals 15 residues. The V segment lost 3 bases and the J segment 0 bases; nucleotides outside the gene matches: 2. DNA for the CDR3: TGTGCCAGCAGCTTTAGCGGGGGGAGCTCCTACGAGCAGTACTTC. Its protein is CASSFSGGSSYEQYF.

This rearrangement joins TRBV28 to TRBJ2-3; TRBD2 agrees at 7 bases. CDR1 is MDHEN and CDR2 is SYDVKM in the germline V gene. The CDR3 is made up of 12 amino acids. V was pared by 8 bases and J by 10 bases, with 9 bases of the junction left unmatched. The CDR3 nucleotides read TGTGCCAGCGGTCCTAGACGGGAGGCGCAGTATTTT. It is translated as CASGPRREAQYF.

V gene TRBV6-5 combines with J gene TRBJ2-2, with 8 bases identical to TRBD1. Trimming removed 4 bases from V and 5 bases from J; junction bases left unmatched: 9. The CDR3 consists of 16 residues. Germline loops: CDR1 MNHEY, CDR2 SVGAGI. Written as DNA, the CDR3 is TGTGCCAGCAGTTCCGGGGCCAGGGGGCGTACCGGGGAGCTGTTTTTT. It is translated as CASSSGARGRTGELFF.

Note on this clone: The CDR3 does not close with the conserved phenylalanine or tryptophan, likely indicating a read error. The limits of the CDR3 on the DNA are not certain, so only TCRdb's listed CDR3 is given. The chain links TRBV5-6 to TRBJ2-3; the DNA was not used to check the table's D call, TRBD2. Germline values: CDR1 SGHDT, CDR2 YYEEEE. The CDR3 length equals 13 residues, ends included. The CDR3 spells CASSSLAGGPSQM.

The V call is TRBV4-1, the J call TRBJ1-2; tentatively, D is TRBD1 (6 bases). Trimming pared 0 bases from V and 8 bases from J, leaving 22 bases between. This CDR3 has 17 residues. Germline V lookup: CDR1 MGHRA, CDR2 YSYEKL. The CDR3 here is CASSQESGTRYTGGYTF. CDR3 DNA sequence: TGCGCCAGCAGCCAAGAGTCCGGGACACGGTATACGGGAGGCTACACCTTC.

This sequence joins TRBV6-6 and TRBJ2-1, with 7 bases identical to TRBD2. The V segment lost 6 bases and the J segment 2 bases; nucleotides outside the gene matches: 4. Per germline, CDR1 MNHNY and CDR2 SVGAGI (reference sequence). CDR3 length: 14 residues. CDR3 residues: CASRRSGTYNEQFF. The CDR3 DNA reads TGTGCCAGCAGGAGGAGCGGGACCTACAATGAGCAGTTCTTC.

V usage is TRBV23-1 and J usage is TRBJ2-7, with a possible D match to TRBD1 (6 bases). TRBV23-1 is reported as an ORF; its role is uncertain. The CDR3 consists of 14 residues. Trimming pared 0 bases from V and 3 bases from J, leaving 9 bases between. Here the CDR3 DNA reads TGCGCCAGCAGTCAATCTTACAGGGACTACGAGCAGTACTTC. Its translation: CASSQSYRDYEQYF.

The chain is built from TRBV10-3 and TRBJ1-3; D ambiguous. This CDR3 spans 14 amino acids. The germline gives CDR1 ENHRY, CDR2 SYGVKD. V was pared by 4 bases and J by 3 bases, with 10 bases between. The CDR3, as DNA: TGTGCCATCAGTGCCGGCGGGATTGGAAACACCATATATTTT. Residues: CAISAGGIGNTIYF.

This clone occurred a few times. This chain joins TRBV6-6 and TRBJ1-6, with 8 bases matching TRBD1. V gave up 2 bases and J gave up 6 bases; unmatched junction bases: 6. The germline V gene has CDR1 MNHNY and CDR2 SVGAGI (reference sequence). This CDR3 has 16 residues. CDR3 region: CASSYRDRPPNSPLHF. The CDR3 DNA sequence: TGTGCCAGCAGTTACCGGGACAGGCCACCTAATTCACCCCTCCACTTT.

This clone has more than one count but fewer than ten. J is TRBJ2-7 and V is TRBV5-1; D call uncertain. The CDR3 extends over 14 amino acids. The germline V gene has CDR1 SGHRS and CDR2 YFSETQ. Trimming stripped 4 bases from V and 2 bases from J, with 13 bases between. The CDR3, as DNA: TGCGCCAGCAGCCTGGTGGCGGCGACCTACGAGCAGTACTTC. Translating gives CASSLVAATYEQYF.

The chain employs TRBV10-1 and TRBJ1-1; D might be TRBD1 (5 bases). Looked up from germline, CDR1 is WNHNN and CDR2 is SYGVQD (reference sequence). V was trimmed by 0 bases and J by 6 bases, leaving 8 bases between them. The CDR3 is made up of 13 amino acids. The CDR3 sequence is CASSESGGAEAFF. CDR3 DNA sequence: TGCGCCAGCAGTGAGTCGGGGGGGGCTGAAGCTTTCTTT.

The rearrangement uses TRBV7-2 and TRBJ1-2; 8 bases line up with TRBD1. Germline V CDR1 and CDR2: SGHTA, FQGNSA. V shed 4 bases, J shed 1 base, and the junction held 8 bases outside the gene matches. The CDR3 spans 16 residues. Written as DNA, the CDR3 is TGTGCCAGCAGCTGGGACAGGCCAGCGGTTAACTATGGCTACACCTTC. It encodes CASSWDRPAVNYGYTF.

V is TRBV13 and J is TRBJ2-3; D uncertain. In germline, CDR1 is PRHDT, CDR2 FYEKMQ (reference sequence). The CDR3 sequence is 22 residues long. V lost 5 bases and J lost 0, with 33 bases in between. In DNA form, the CDR3 reads TGTGCCAGCAGCCCGCCCCTCTGGAGACGAGGATCCCCAGATTATAGCACAGATACGCAGTATTTT. It encodes CASSPPLWRRGSPDYSTDTQYF.

The genes are TRBV6-1 and TRBJ2-7; the D gene is possibly TRBD2 (7 bases). In germline, CDR1 is MNHNS, CDR2 SASEGT. The CDR3 has 15 residues. Trimming left V 8 bases short and J 2 bases short, with 19 bases between. CDR3 DNA: TGTGCCAGCGGTCTCGAGGGGGGGTTGGCCTACGAGCAGTACTTC. This gives the protein CASGLEGGLAYEQYF.

The chain carries TRBV29-1 and TRBJ1-5; TRBD1 might be the D (5 bases). The CDR3 loop spans 12 amino acids. V shed 6 bases and J shed 5 bases, with 11 bases lying between them. Germline values: CDR1 SQVTM, CDR2 ANQGSEA. CDR3 sequence: CSVKGWDQPQHF. CDR3 in DNA: TGCAGCGTGAAGGGGTGGGATCAGCCCCAGCATTTT.

This chain joins TRBV7-9 and TRBJ1-5; D is uncertain. The germline V and J ends were trimmed by 4 bases and 7 bases, with 11 bases remaining between them. This CDR3 has 13 residues. Germline values: CDR1 SEHNR, CDR2 FQNEAQ (reference sequence). CDR3 in DNA: TGTGCCAGCAGCTCTCTTCCCGGGCAGCCCCAGCATTTT. This translates into CASSSLPGQPQHF.

This sequence joins TRBV29-1 and TRBJ1-1; D is possibly TRBD1 (5 bases). The CDR3 contains 14 residues. V was clipped by 4 bases and J by 5 bases, with 17 bases between them. Germline-derived CDR1 and CDR2 are SQVTM and ANQGSEA. CDR3 coding DNA: TGCAGCGTTGGGGGCGGCGGAGGGTGGACTGAAGCTTTCTTT. Encoded protein: CSVGGGGGWTEAFF.

V usage is TRBV4-3 and J usage is TRBJ1-1, with D unclear. CDR3 length: 13 residues. The germline CDR1 and CDR2 sequences are LGHNA and YSLEER. V lost 0 bases and J 3 bases, leaving 5 bases between the germline ends. CDR3 residues: CASSQDSYTEAFF. In DNA, the CDR3 is TGCGCCAGCAGCCAAGATAGCTACACTGAAGCTTTCTTT.

The rearrangement joins TRBV18 to TRBJ1-1; weak D call: TRBD1 (5 bases). V dropped 3 bases and J dropped 4 bases, with 15 bases sitting between them. The germline CDR1 and CDR2 sequences are KGHSH and LQKENI. CDR3 size: 15 residues. The CDR3 loop reads CASSPSGGVATEAFF. DNA of the CDR3: TGTGCCAGCTCACCTTCGGGGGGGGTCGCCACTGAAGCTTTCTTT. Looking up the rest from reference TRBV18 and TRBJ1-1 gives the full variable domain: NAGVMQNPRHLVRRRGQEARLRCSPMKGHSHVYWYRQLPEEGLKFMVYLQKENIIDESGMPKERFSAEFPKEGPSILRIQQVVRGDSAAYFCASSPSGGVATEAFFGQGTRLTVV.

This sequence joins TRBV7-2 and TRBJ1-2, with 7 positions matching TRBD1. In germline, CDR1 is SGHTA, CDR2 FQGNSA. V shed 3 bases and J 7 bases; nucleotides not matched to a gene: 8. This CDR3 spans 14 amino acids. The CDR3 sequence is CASSFQGVDGGYTF. As DNA, the CDR3 is TGTGCCAGCAGCTTCCAGGGGGTGGACGGTGGCTACACCTTC.

The chain uses TRBV6-1 and TRBJ2-1, with D unresolved. The V gene's germline CDR1 is MNHNS and CDR2 SASEGT. Trimming stripped 1 base from V and 4 bases from J, with 11 bases between. CDR3 length: 15 amino acids. The CDR3 sequence: CASSEELVPYNEQFF. DNA of the CDR3: TGTGCCAGCAGTGAAGAGTTAGTGCCTTACAATGAGCAGTTCTTC.